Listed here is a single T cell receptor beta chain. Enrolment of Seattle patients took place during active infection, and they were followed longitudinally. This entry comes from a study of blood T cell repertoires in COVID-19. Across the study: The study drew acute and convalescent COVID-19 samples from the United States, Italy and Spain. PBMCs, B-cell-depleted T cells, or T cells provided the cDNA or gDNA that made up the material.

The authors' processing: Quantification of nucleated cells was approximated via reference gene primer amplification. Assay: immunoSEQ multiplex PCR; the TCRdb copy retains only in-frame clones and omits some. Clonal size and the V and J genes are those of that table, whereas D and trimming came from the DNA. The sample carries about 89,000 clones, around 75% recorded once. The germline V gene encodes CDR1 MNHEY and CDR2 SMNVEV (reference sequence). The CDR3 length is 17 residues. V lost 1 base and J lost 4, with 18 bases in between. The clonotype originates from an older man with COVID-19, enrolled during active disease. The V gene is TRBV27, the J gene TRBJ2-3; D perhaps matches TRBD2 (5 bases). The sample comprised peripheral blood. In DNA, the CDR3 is TGTGCCAGCAGTTTATGGGCGGCCGAAGGAGGCGCAGATACGCAGTATTTT. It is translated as CASSLWAAEGGADTQYF.